The rows below give T cell receptor beta chains drawn from one sample of a study of regulatory T cells in long-lasting Graves disease. TCRdb itself ran the multiplex PCR reads through MiXCR, one entry per CDR3 protein. The sample lists under 700,000 distinct CDR3 sequences; about 16% were seen once. These data also featured in a second study, about T cells in Graves' hyperthyroidism and ophthalmopathy.

The specimen comprised peripheral blood mononuclear cells (PBMCs), sampled at new diagnosis, from a patient treated with antithyroid drugs. All receptors come from a woman aged 40 to 65 with Graves disease. Both conserved end residues are part of each CDR3. The order of the fields is D gene, clone size, V gene, J gene, CDR3 protein, CDR3 DNA. The D gene is left open where the match is weak. A row's size may be missing; if present it is once, few, many or a size class.

.,many,TRBV2,TRBJ2-5,CATTQGYIETQYF,TGTGCCACCACTCAAGGATACATAGAGACCCAGTACTTC
.,many,TRBV2,TRBJ2-7,CASSEGGIYEQYF,TGTGCCAGCAGTGAAGGGGGGATCTACGAGCAGTACTTC
.,.,TRBV10-3,TRBJ2-7,CAISYSGDEQYF,TGTGCCATCAGTTACTCGGGGGACGAGCAGTACTTC
TRBD2,many,TRBV7-3,TRBJ2-3,CASSSSGTSTDTQYF,TGTGCCAGCAGCTCTAGCGGGACTAGCACAGATACGCAGTATTTT
.,.,TRBV7-9,TRBJ1-4,CASSSPRSATNEKLFF,TGTGCCAGCAGTTCACCGAGGTCTGCAACTAATGAAAAACTGTTTTTT
.,.,TRBV12-3/TRBV12-4,TRBJ2-7,CASSLLGGRKEQYF,TGTGCCAGCAGTTTATTGGGGGGTAGAAAAGAGCAGTACTTC
.,.,TRBV19,TRBJ2-3,CASSWGDTDTQYF,TGTGCCAGTAGTTGGGGGGACACAGATACGCAGTATTTT
TRBD2,few,TRBV25-1,TRBJ2-1,CASSDSGGMGYNEQFF,TGTGCCAGCAGTGACTCGGGGGGGATGGGGTACAATGAGCAGTTCTTC
.,many,TRBV20-1,TRBJ1-1,CSAMAGTTANTEAFF,TGCAGTGCTATGGCGGGGACGACGGCTAACACTGAAGCTTTCTTT
.,many,TRBV5-1,TRBJ2-7,CASSVSSYEQYF,TGTGCCAGCAGTGTCAGTTCCTACGAGCAGTACTTC
.,few,TRBV12-3/TRBV12-4,TRBJ1-4,CASSFLGRTNEKLFF,TGTGCCAGCAGTTTTTTGGGGAGGACGAATGAAAAACTGTTTTTT
.,few,TRBV30,TRBJ1-1,CAWRGGAGRGTEAFF,TGTGCCTGGAGGGGTGGGGCAGGGCGAGGGACTGAAGCTTTCTTT
.,many,TRBV2,TRBJ1-1,CASSRGRNTEAFF,TGTGCCAGCAGTCGCGGACGCAACACTGAAGCTTTCTTT
TRBD2,many,TRBV11-2,TRBJ2-1,CASSLGAGIDEQFF,TGTGCCAGCAGCTTAGGAGCGGGAATAGATGAGCAGTTCTTC
.,.,TRBV5-1,TRBJ2-7,CASSGGLEQYF,TGCGCCAGCAGCGGGGGGCTCGAGCAGTACTTC
TRBD1,many,TRBV12-3/TRBV12-4,TRBJ2-7,CASSPMGQGGEQYF,TGTGCCAGCAGTCCTATGGGACAGGGGGGCGAGCAGTACTTC
.,.,TRBV19,TRBJ1-3,CASSIQDNSGNTIYF,TGTGCCAGTAGTATTCAGGACAACTCTGGAAACACCATATATTTT
.,few,TRBV4-1,TRBJ1-3,CASSQAQGYSGNTIYF,TGCGCCAGCAGCCAAGCTCAGGGTTACTCTGGAAACACCATATATTTT
.,.,TRBV5-6,TRBJ1-5,CASSLVLEIDGQPQHF,TGTGCCAGCAGCTTGGTTCTGGAAATCGACGGTCAGCCCCAGCATTTT
.,many,TRBV11-3,TRBJ2-5,CASSLALLETREETQYF,TGTGCCAGCAGCTTAGCCCTCCTTGAGACTAGAGAAGAGACCCAGTACTTC
.,.,TRBV7-2,TRBJ2-1,CASSSWTLGDEQFF,TGTGCCAGCAGCTCATGGACCTTAGGCGATGAGCAGTTCTTC
.,.,TRBV4-1,TRBJ2-5,CASRPALGHRGGETQYF,TGCGCCAGCAGACCAGCTCTGGGACATAGGGGTGGAGAGACCCAGTACTTC
TRBD2,many,TRBV2,TRBJ2-3,CASSVGGGDTQYF,TGTGCCAGCAGTGTGGGCGGGGGAGATACGCAGTATTTT
.,many,TRBV3-1,TRBJ2-3,CASSQWGSGTDTQYF,TGTGCCAGCAGCCAGTGGGGGTCCGGCACAGATACGCAGTATTTT
.,few,TRBV6-1,TRBJ2-1,CASSRDLRRAYNEQFF,TGTGCCAGCAGCCGGGACCTCCGGAGGGCCTACAATGAGCAGTTCTTC
TRBD1,few,TRBV3-1,TRBJ1-6,CASSQGDRISPLHF,TGTGCCAGCAGCCAAGGGGACAGGATTTCACCCCTCCACTTT
.,.,TRBV7-3,TRBJ2-2,CASSLILSGELFF,TGTGCCAGCAGCTTAATTCTTTCCGGGGAGCTGTTTTTT
.,.,TRBV27,TRBJ1-4,CASTPSMGCF,TGTGCCAGCACCCCCTCCATGGGATGTTTT
.,many,TRBV12-3/TRBV12-4,TRBJ1-3,CASSLGNGNTIYF,TGTGCCAGCAGTTTGGGAAATGGAAACACCATATATTTT
TRBD1,.,TRBV5-5,TRBJ1-1,CASGWTGGMNTEAFF,TGTGCCAGCGGCTGGACAGGAGGAATGAACACTGAAGCTTTCTTT
TRBD1,many,TRBV3-1,TRBJ1-5,CASSQGGTGINQPQHF,TGTGCCAGCAGCCAAGGAGGGACAGGGATTAATCAGCCCCAGCATTTT
.,.,TRBV25-1,TRBJ1-1,CASSEYSRTEAFF,TGTGCCAGCAGTGAATATTCCCGGACTGAAGCTTTCTTT
TRBD2,.,TRBV4-3,TRBJ2-1,CASSQEDYGGEPYNEQFF,TGCGCCAGCAGCCAAGAAGACTACGGGGGGGAACCCTACAATGAGCAGTTCTTC
.,many,TRBV11-3,TRBJ1-6,CASSPLDRSGGPLHF,TGTGCCAGCAGTCCCCTAGACAGATCCGGCGGACCCCTCCACTTT
.,few,TRBV5-6,TRBJ1-2,CASSFRLREHYGYTF,TGTGCCAGCAGCTTCCGGCTCAGGGAACACTATGGCTACACCTTC
.,many,TRBV11-2,TRBJ2-7,CASSQGGPVYEQYF,TGTGCCAGCAGCCAGGGGGGGCCTGTTTACGAGCAGTACTTC
TRBD2,.,TRBV4-1,TRBJ2-5,CASSRLLAGGKQETQYF,TGCGCCAGCAGCCGCCTTCTTGCGGGGGGCAAACAAGAGACCCAGTACTTC
TRBD1,many,TRBV5-1,TRBJ2-5,CASSFTGGQETQYF,TGCGCCAGCAGCTTCACAGGGGGCCAAGAGACCCAGTACTTC
.,many,TRBV20-1,TRBJ2-1,CSARDNGRSSYNEQFF,TGCAGTGCTAGAGATAATGGAAGGAGCTCCTACAATGAGCAGTTCTTC
.,.,TRBV7-8,TRBJ2-7,CASSNSLVEQYF,TGTGCCAGCAGCAACTCCCTCGTTGAGCAGTACTTC
.,.,TRBV6-5,TRBJ2-1,CASSFGGASEQFF,TGTGCCAGCAGTTTTGGGGGGGCCTCTGAGCAGTTCTTC
.,many,TRBV7-2,TRBJ2-3,CASSLGRIGTDTQYF,TGTGCCAGCAGCTTGGGAAGAATCGGCACAGATACGCAGTATTTT
.,few,TRBV12-3/TRBV12-4,TRBJ1-5,CASGQTLSNQPQHF,TGTGCCAGCGGACAGACACTTAGCAATCAGCCCCAGCATTTT
TRBD1,few,TRBV20-1,TRBJ2-5,CSARGQGTETQYF,TGCAGTGCTAGAGGACAGGGCACGGAGACCCAGTACTTC
.,many,TRBV28,TRBJ2-7,CASSLRRDEQYF,TGTGCCAGCAGTTTAAGGAGGGACGAGCAGTACTTC
.,.,TRBV11-1,TRBJ2-3,CASSPNMDSTDTQYF,TGTGCCAGCAGCCCCAACATGGATAGTACAGATACGCAGTATTTT
.,few,TRBV20-1,TRBJ1-2,CSANMGIGGYTF,TGCAGTGCTAATATGGGAATCGGGGGCTACACCTTC
.,.,TRBV5-4,TRBJ1-6,CASSFSDGFNSPLHF,TGTGCCAGCAGCTTCTCCGACGGATTTAATTCACCCCTCCACTTT
TRBD1,.,TRBV7-9,TRBJ1-3,CASSSDRESGNTIYF,TGTGCCAGCAGCTCTGACAGGGAATCTGGAAACACCATATATTTT
.,many,TRBV24-1,TRBJ2-5,CATSESGLSQETQYF,TGTGCCACCAGTGAGTCGGGTCTCTCCCAGGAGACCCAGTACTTC
TRBD2,.,TRBV19,TRBJ2-7,CASSVASGEIEQYF,TGTGCCAGTAGTGTCGCTAGCGGGGAAATCGAGCAGTACTTC
.,many,TRBV11-2,TRBJ2-5,CASSARETQYF,TGTGCCAGCAGCGCTCGAGAGACCCAGTACTTC